A selection of T cell receptor beta chains follows, all from one sample in a study. MiXCR, applied by TCRdb to the RT-PCR reads, yields one record per CDR3 protein. The table shows hundreds of thousands of distinct CDR3 sequences, with approximately 15% occurring only once. Sequencing input: memory CD4+ T cells from blood. All receptors derive from a female donor in good health, serving as a healthy control. Both conserved end residues are part of each CDR3. D genes are given only for firm matches. Rows may omit the clone size; those that give it use once, few, many or a size class.

TRBD2 | many | TRBJ2-1 | TRBV24-1 | CATSDFTSAGNEQFF | TGTGCCACCAGTGACTTTACTAGCGCAGGCAATGAGCAGTTCTTC
TRBD2 | NA | TRBJ2-6 | TRBV10-3 | CAISLTSGDLSGANVLTF | TGTGCCATCAGCCTGACTAGCGGGGACCTCTCTGGGGCCAACGTACTGACTTTC
TRBD2 | once | TRBJ2-3 | TRBV7-9 | CASSLGLAGGGYTDTQYF | TGTGCCAGCAGCTTGGGACTAGCGGGAGGAGGTTACACAGATACGCAGTATTTT
TRBD1 | few | TRBJ2-1 | TRBV6-5 | CASSYFQGQGANEQFF | TGTGCCAGCAGTTACTTTCAGGGACAGGGGGCGAATGAGCAGTTCTTC
NA | few | TRBJ1-1 | TRBV5-5 | CASSPLGIMNTEAFF | TGTGCCAGCAGCCCGTTGGGGATCATGAACACTGAAGCTTTCTTT
TRBD1 | few | TRBJ1-3 | TRBV10-3 | CAIRAPGTDSGNTIYF | TGTGCCATCAGGGCTCCCGGGACAGACTCTGGAAACACCATATATTTT
NA | many | TRBJ1-2 | TRBV20-1 | CSGQVPYGYTF | TGCAGTGGTCAGGTTCCCTATGGCTACACCTTC
NA | many | TRBJ1-1 | TRBV29-1 | CSVARPNTEAFF | TGCAGCGTTGCACGGCCGAACACTGAAGCTTTCTTT
NA | many | TRBJ2-1 | TRBV7-6 | CASSLVEAFRGYYNEQFF | TGTGCCAGCAGCTTAGTTGAGGCGTTTAGGGGTTACTACAATGAGCAGTTCTTC
TRBD1 | many | TRBJ1-1 | TRBV2 | CASISPGQPNTEAFF | TGTGCCAGCATCTCCCCGGGACAGCCGAACACTGAAGCTTTCTTT
NA | many | TRBJ2-3 | TRBV5-1 | CASSLGQTGDTQYF | TGCGCCAGCAGCTTAGGTCAGACGGGGGATACGCAGTATTTT
NA | NA | TRBJ2-5 | TRBV20-1 | CSATRTENEQETQYF | TGCAGTGCTACCCGGACGGAGAATGAGCAAGAGACCCAGTACTTC